These 14 T cell receptor beta chains were all obtained from the same sample, sequenced in a study of human T cells and chemical hapten exposure. Via MiXCR, TCRdb re-called the RACE reads, giving one row per CDR3 protein. Of roughly 190,000 distinct CDR3 sequences listed, approximately 20% are singletons. Time point in this sample: patch test 1, 2 weeks after DPC sensitization. Documented treatment: therapeutic diphenylcyclopropenone sensitization with weekly scalp DPC. The sample in question was whole blood, obtained in connection with sensitization to the hapten diphenylcyclopropenone (DPC). The receptors here all came from a woman in her forties or fifties with alopecia areata. Some clones in this sample may be carry-over from other donors' samples.

The chain recombines TRBV3-1 with TRBJ2-1; 7 bases fit TRBD2. The CDR3 spans 14 residues. Germline V gene lookup returns CDR1 LGHDT and CDR2 YNNKEL (reference sequence). The trim removed 3 bases at V and 3 bases at J, leaving 2 bases unmatched. The CDR3 loop reads CASSQASGYNEQFF. CDR3 bases: TGTGCCAGCAGCCAGGCTAGCGGCTACAATGAGCAGTTCTTC.

The V gene is TRBV5-1, the J gene TRBJ2-1; D is possibly TRBD2 (5 bases). V lost 5 bases and J lost 3, with 9 bases in between. CDR1 is SGHRS and CDR2 is YFSETQ in the germline V gene. This CDR3 comprises 13 residues. CDR3 residues: CASSEGRYNEQFF. As DNA, the CDR3 is TGCGCCAGCAGTGAGGGTCGCTACAATGAGCAGTTCTTC.

The DNA for the CDR3 is TGTGCCAGCAGCTTAGGGGACCCCTTGGGGAATGAGCAGTTCTTC. Its protein is CASSLGDPLGNEQFF. This rearrangement joins TRBV7-9 to TRBJ2-1; D assignment may be TRBD1 or TRBD2 (5 bases each). The V gene lost 1 base and the J gene lost 7 bases, with 14 bases spanning the gap. The CDR3 contains 15 residues. Germline CDR1 and CDR2: SEHNR and FQNEAQ (reference sequence).

This clonotype was seen more than once but under ten times. The chain has TRBV29-1 and TRBJ1-1; tentative D call: TRBD1 (5 bases). The CDR3 has 13 residues. Germline V gene sequence: CDR1 SQVTM, CDR2 ANQGSEA. Trimming shortened V by 4 bases and J by 2 bases, and 11 bases separated the two germline ends. CDR3 residues: CSVAREENTEAFF. The CDR3 nucleotides read TGCAGCGTTGCCAGGGAAGAAAACACTGAAGCTTTCTTT.

V and J are TRBV12-3 or TRBV12-4 and TRBJ2-3; tentative D call: TRBD1 (6 bases). The CDR3 contains 14 residues. V was clipped by 5 bases and J by 6 bases, with 15 bases between them. In nucleotides, the CDR3 is TGTGCCAGCAGTCCAGAGCAGGGGCTGGATACGCAGTATTTT. This encodes CASSPEQGLDTQYF.

This clonotype is labeled as medium-sized (0.01 to 0.1%). CDR3 loop: CASSFEAEIYNEQFF. The CDR3 DNA sequence: TGTGCCAGCAGTTTTGAAGCGGAAATCTACAATGAGCAGTTCTTC. J is TRBJ2-1 and V is TRBV7-2, with a tentative D call TRBD2 (5 bases). CDR1 is SGHTA and CDR2 is FQGNSA in the germline V gene. The CDR3 is made up of 15 amino acids. V was cut by 6 bases and J by 3 bases, with 15 bases left in between.

This clonotype was picked up many times. The chain couples TRBV6-6 to TRBJ1-1; TRBD1 aligns across 9 bases. The CDR3 is 13 amino acids. V was pared by 8 bases and J by 0 bases, with 1 base of the junction left unmatched. The germline gives CDR1 MNHNY, CDR2 SVGAGI (reference sequence). CDR3 protein: CASGTGLNTEAFF. The CDR3 bases are TGTGCCAGCGGGACAGGGTTGAACACTGAAGCTTTCTTT.

The V call is TRBV20-1, the J call TRBJ2-1; D is ambiguous. Germline V gene sequence: CDR1 DFQATT, CDR2 SNEGSKA (reference sequence). The CDR3 length is 10 residues. V shed 1 base and J shed 13 bases, with 8 bases lying between them. The CDR3, as DNA: TGCAGTGCTAGAGTTGGAACTCAGTTCTTC. Translating gives CSARVGTQFF.

This chain connects TRBV6-5 to TRBJ2-1, with D perhaps matching TRBD2 (6 bases). Germline V gives CDR1 MNHEY, CDR2 SVGAGI. With 5 bases removed from V and 12 bases from J, the gap between germline ends came to 14 bases. The CDR3 covers 12 residues. CDR3 coding DNA: TGTGCCAGCAGTGCTGAGGGACTCTCGCAGTTCTTC. This codes for CASSAEGLSQFF.

This chain uses TRBV10-3 with TRBJ2-1; 10 bases are shared with TRBD2. Trimming at V came to 7 bases and at J to 7 bases, leaving 4 bases not matched to a gene. The germline V gene encodes CDR1 ENHRY and CDR2 SYGVKD. CDR3 length equals 13 residues. CDR3 coding DNA: TGTGCCATCAATCCGGGACTAGCGAATGAGCAGTTCTTC. Encoded protein: CAINPGLANEQFF.

V and J are TRBV20-1 and TRBJ1-2; D is unresolved. Germline CDR1 is DFQATT and CDR2 is SNEGSKA (reference sequence). Trimming left V 1 base short and J 0 bases short, with 9 bases between. This CDR3 spans 14 amino acids. The chain's CDR3 is CSARAMEANYGYTF. The CDR3 region has the DNA TGCAGTGCTAGAGCAATGGAGGCTAACTATGGCTACACCTTC.

The V and J genes are TRBV12-3 or TRBV12-4 and TRBJ2-3; 12 bases map to TRBD2. J was trimmed by 1 base and V by 3 bases; bases with no gene match: 5. CDR3 length: 17 amino acids. The CDR3 loop reads CASSFATSGGRTDTQYF. For the CDR3, the DNA is TGTGCCAGCAGTTTCGCGACTAGCGGGGGCCGCACAGATACGCAGTATTTT.

The chain couples TRBV20-1 to TRBJ2-1; 9 positions agree with TRBD2. V shed 5 bases and J 4 bases; nucleotides not matched to a gene: 6. This CDR3 comprises 14 residues. CDR1 is DFQATT and CDR2 is SNEGSKA in the germline V gene (reference sequence). As DNA, the CDR3 is TGCAGTGCTCTTAGCGGGAGAGCTTACAATGAGCAGTTCTTC. Residues: CSALSGRAYNEQFF.

V gene TRBV3-1 combines with J gene TRBJ1-1; D not resolved. In germline, CDR1 is LGHDT, CDR2 YNNKEL (reference sequence). Trimming removed 4 bases at V and 4 bases at J, with 7 bases between. The CDR3 is 12 residues long. The CDR3 nucleotides are TGTGCCAGCAGCCCGGTGGGCACTGAAGCTTTCTTT. Translation gives CASSPVGTEAFF.